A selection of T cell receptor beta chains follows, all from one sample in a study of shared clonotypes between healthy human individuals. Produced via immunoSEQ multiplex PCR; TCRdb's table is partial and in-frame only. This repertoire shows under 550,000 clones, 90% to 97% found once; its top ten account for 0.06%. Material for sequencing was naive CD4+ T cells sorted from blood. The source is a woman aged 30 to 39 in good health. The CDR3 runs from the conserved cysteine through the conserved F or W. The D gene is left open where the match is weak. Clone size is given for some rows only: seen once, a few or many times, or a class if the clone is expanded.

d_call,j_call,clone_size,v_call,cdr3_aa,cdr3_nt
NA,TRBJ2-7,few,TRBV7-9,CASSLGGRLESEQYF,TGTGCCAGCAGCTTAGGTGGGAGGCTGGAATCCGAGCAGTACTTC
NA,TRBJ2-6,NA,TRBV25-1,CASSEGDGSSGANVLTF,TGTGCCAGCAGTGAGGGGGACGGGAGCTCTGGGGCCAACGTCCTGACTTTC
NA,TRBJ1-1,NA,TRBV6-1,CASSEPGMNTEAFF,TGTGCCAGCAGTGAACCAGGGATGAACACTGAAGCTTTCTTT
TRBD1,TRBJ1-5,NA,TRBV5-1,CASSLEGAGNQPQHF,TGCGCCAGCAGCTTGGAGGGGGCTGGCAATCAGCCCCAGCATTTT
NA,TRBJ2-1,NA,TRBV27,CASTTGGSSYNEQFF,TGTGCCAGCACCACCGGAGGGAGCTCCTACAATGAGCAGTTCTTC
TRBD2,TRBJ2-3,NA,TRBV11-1,CASRPGLADTDTQYF,TGTGCCAGCAGACCGGGACTAGCGGACACAGATACGCAGTATTTT
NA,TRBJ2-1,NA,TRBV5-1,CASSLDSYNEQFF,TGCGCCAGCAGCTTGGACTCTTACAATGAGCAGTTCTTC
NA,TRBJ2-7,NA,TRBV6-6,CASSYHATPHEQYF,TGTGCCAGCAGTTACCACGCTACCCCCCACGAGCAGTACTTC
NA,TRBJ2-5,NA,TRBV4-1,CASSQVDLGGETQYF,TGCGCCAGCAGCCAAGTCGACCTCGGGGGAGAGACCCAGTACTTC
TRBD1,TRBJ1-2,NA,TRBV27,CASRRTGVKDYGYTF,TGTGCCAGCAGACGGACAGGGGTAAAGGACTATGGCTACACCTTC
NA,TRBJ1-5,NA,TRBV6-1,CASSLWGAKHQPQHF,TGTGCCAGCTCGCTCTGGGGGGCGAAACATCAGCCCCAGCATTTT
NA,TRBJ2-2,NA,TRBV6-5,CASSYSGRAGELFF,TGTGCCAGCAGTTACTCGGGGCGGGCCGGGGAGCTGTTTTTT
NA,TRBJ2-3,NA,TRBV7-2,CASSLGGSQYF,TGTGCCAGCAGCTTAGGCGGATCCCAGTATTTT
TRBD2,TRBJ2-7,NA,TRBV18,CASSPPGRVAGVEQYF,TGTGCCAGCTCACCACCCGGAAGGGTAGCGGGAGTCGAGCAGTACTTC
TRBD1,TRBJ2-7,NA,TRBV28,CASSPGQGINEQYF,TGTGCCAGCAGTCCGGGACAGGGGATCAACGAGCAGTACTTC
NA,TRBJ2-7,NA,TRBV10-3,CAITSPGANEQYF,TGTGCCATCACCTCACCGGGAGCCAACGAGCAGTACTTC
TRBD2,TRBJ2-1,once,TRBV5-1,CASQAVAGSYNEQFF,TGCGCCAGCCAGGCGGTAGCGGGCTCCTACAATGAGCAGTTCTTC
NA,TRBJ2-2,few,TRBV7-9,CASSLEGGGELFF,TGTGCCAGCAGCTTAGAGGGTGGCGGGGAGCTGTTTTTT
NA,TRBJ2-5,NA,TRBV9,CASSPRSGEETQYF,TGTGCCAGCAGCCCTAGGAGCGGCGAAGAGACCCAGTACTTC
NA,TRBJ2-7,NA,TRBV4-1,CASSQGPRANYEQYF,TGCGCCAGCAGCCAGGGCCCGAGGGCCAACTACGAGCAGTACTTC
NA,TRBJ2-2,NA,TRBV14,CASSQPDWANTGELFF,TGTGCCAGCAGCCAACCGGACTGGGCGAACACCGGGGAGCTGTTTTTT
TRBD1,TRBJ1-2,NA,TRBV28,CASSSGTGVGSYGYTF,TGTGCCAGCAGTTCTGGGACAGGGGTTGGTAGCTATGGCTACACCTTC
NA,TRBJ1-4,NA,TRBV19,CASSIGVVATNEKLFF,TGTGCCAGTAGTATAGGGGTTGTCGCAACTAATGAAAAACTGTTTTTT
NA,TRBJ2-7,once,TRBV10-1,CASSSGPLTYEQYF,TGCGCCAGCAGCTCCGGTCCATTAACCTACGAGCAGTACTTC
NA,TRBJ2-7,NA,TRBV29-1,CSVETSYEQYF,TGCAGCGTTGAAACCTCCTACGAGCAGTACTTC
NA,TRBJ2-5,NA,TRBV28,CASSLSVGRETQYF,TGTGCCAGCAGTTTATCGGTTGGTCGAGAGACCCAGTACTTC
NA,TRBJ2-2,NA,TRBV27,CASSSLGVGELFF,TGTGCCAGCAGTTCGCTGGGGGTAGGGGAGCTGTTTTTT
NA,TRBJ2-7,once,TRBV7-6,CASSLAEEGYEQYF,TGTGCCAGCAGCTTAGCTGAGGAGGGCTACGAGCAGTACTTC
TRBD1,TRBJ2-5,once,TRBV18,CASSPLSTGGETQYF,TGTGCCAGCTCACCCCTCTCGACAGGGGGAGAGACCCAGTACTTC
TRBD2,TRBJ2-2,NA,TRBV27,CASRPGASGTTNTGELFF,TGTGCCAGCAGACCTGGGGCTAGCGGGACCACGAACACCGGGGAGCTGTTTTTT
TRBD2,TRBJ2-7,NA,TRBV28,CASSLSGTSGSYEQYF,TGTGCCAGCAGTTTATCGGGGACTAGCGGGAGCTACGAGCAGTACTTC
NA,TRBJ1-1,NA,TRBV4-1,CASSHRNTHGGTEAFF,TGCGCCAGCAGCCATCGGAACACCCACGGGGGCACTGAAGCTTTCTTT
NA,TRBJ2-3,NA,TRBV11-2,CASSLGGLGTDTQYF,TGTGCCAGCAGCTTAGGCGGACTTGGGACAGATACGCAGTATTTT
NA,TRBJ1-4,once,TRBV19,CASSIGTANEKLFF,TGTGCCAGTAGTATCGGTACTGCTAATGAAAAACTGTTTTTT
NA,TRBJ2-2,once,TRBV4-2,CASSQVAESNTGELFF,TGTGCCAGCAGCCAAGTGGCGGAGTCGAACACCGGGGAGCTGTTTTTT
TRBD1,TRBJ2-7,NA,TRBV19,CASSKLPGQGVYEQYF,TGTGCCAGTAGTAAGCTTCCGGGACAGGGGGTCTACGAGCAGTACTTC
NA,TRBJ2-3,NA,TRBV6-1,CASKTASTDTQYF,TGTGCAAGCAAAACAGCTAGCACAGATACGCAGTATTTT
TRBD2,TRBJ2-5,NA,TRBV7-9,CASSLGTSAPQETQYF,TGTGCCAGCAGCTTAGGGACTAGCGCACCCCAAGAGACCCAGTACTTC
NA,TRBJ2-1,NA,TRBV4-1,CASSQDSVFSYNEQFF,TGCGCCAGCAGCCAAGACTCAGTGTTCTCCTACAATGAGCAGTTCTTC
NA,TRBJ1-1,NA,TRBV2,CASSELELGNTEAFF,TGTGCCAGCAGTGAATTGGAGTTGGGTAACACTGAAGCTTTCTTT
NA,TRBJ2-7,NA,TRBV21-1,CASSKGTSNEQYF,TGTGCCAGCAGCAAGGGGACTAGCAACGAGCAGTACTTC
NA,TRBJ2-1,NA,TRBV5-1,CASSLGSGSLNNEQFF,TGCGCCAGCAGCTTGGGGTCCGGGAGTTTAAACAATGAGCAGTTCTTC